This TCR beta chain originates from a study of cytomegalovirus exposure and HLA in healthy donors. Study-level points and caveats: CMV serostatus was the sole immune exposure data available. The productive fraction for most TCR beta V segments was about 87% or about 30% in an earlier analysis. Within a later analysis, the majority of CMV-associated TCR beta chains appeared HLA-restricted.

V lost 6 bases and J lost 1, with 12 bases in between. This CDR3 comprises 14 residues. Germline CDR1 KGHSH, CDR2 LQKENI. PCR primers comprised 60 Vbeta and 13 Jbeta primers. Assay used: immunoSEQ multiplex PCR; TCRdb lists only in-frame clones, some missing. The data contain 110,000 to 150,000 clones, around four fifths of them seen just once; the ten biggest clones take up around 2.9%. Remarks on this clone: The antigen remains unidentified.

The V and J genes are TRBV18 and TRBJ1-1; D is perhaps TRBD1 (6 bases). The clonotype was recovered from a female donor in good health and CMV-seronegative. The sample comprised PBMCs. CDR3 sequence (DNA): TGTGCCAGCTCTCTCGGACAGACGAACACTGAAGCTTTCTTT. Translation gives CASSLGQTNTEAFF.